This T cell receptor (beta chain) was observed in a study of blood T cell repertoires in COVID-19. Study-level information: Sites in the United States, Italy and Spain provided acute and convalescent COVID-19 samples. Nucleic acid was either cDNA or gDNA, and it came from T cells, B-cell-depleted T cells, or PBMCs.

Assay: immunoSEQ multiplex PCR; the TCRdb copy retains only in-frame clones and omits some. The sample contains roughly 140,000 clones, about 86% of which appear only once. Germline assignment: CDR1 SGHVS and CDR2 FNYEAQ. With 4 bases removed from V and 1 base from J, the gap between germline ends came to 10 bases. The CDR3 sequence is 14 residues long. The TCR originated in a human donor in a cohort sampled during active COVID-19. The rearrangement uses TRBV7-6 and TRBJ1-1; D uncertain. The sample was peripheral blood. The CDR3 DNA reads TGTGCCAGCAGCTCCGGGATCGGGAACACTGAAGCTTTCTTT. As protein: CASSSGIGNTEAFF.